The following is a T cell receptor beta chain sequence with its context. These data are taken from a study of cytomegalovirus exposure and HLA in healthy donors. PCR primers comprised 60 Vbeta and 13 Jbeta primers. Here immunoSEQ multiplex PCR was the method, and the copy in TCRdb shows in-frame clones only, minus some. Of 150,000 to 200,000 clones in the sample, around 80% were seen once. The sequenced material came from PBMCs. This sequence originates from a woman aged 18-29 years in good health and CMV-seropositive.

The CDR3 DNA reads as TGTGCCAGCAGCTTCGGGAGGATAGAGACCCAGTACTTC. Protein sequence: CASSFGRIETQYF. V and J are TRBV7-9 and TRBJ2-5, with 7 bases aligning to TRBD2. V lost 3 bases and J lost 4; bases outside the gene matches: 2. Germline V gene lookup returns CDR1 SEHNR and CDR2 FQNEAQ (reference sequence). The CDR3 is 13 amino acids. Full variable domain (outside the CDR3, taken from reference TRBV7-9 and TRBJ2-5): DTGVSQNPRHKITKRGQNVTFRCDPISEHNRLYWYRQTLGQGPEFLTYFQNEAQLEKSRLLSDRFSAERPKGSFSTLEIQRTEQGDSAMYLCASSFGRIETQYFGPGTRLLVL.